The clone carrying this T cell receptor (beta chain) was observed many times. What it binds is not known. This sample is part of a study of Graves' ophthalmopathy and Graves' hyperthyroidism. In the study overall: Peripheral blood sampling occurred at initial diagnosis, before any treatment.

Using RNA transcripts, the TCR beta CDR3 regions were amplified. HTBI primers were employed in first-round RT-PCR, then a second-round multiplex PCR followed. Via MiXCR, TCRdb re-called the multiplex PCR reads, giving one row per CDR3 protein. The profile shows 170,000 or so distinct CDR3 sequences, roughly two fifths of them singletons. Study-wide findings and caveats: The study's model predicted ophthalmopathy progression at around 70% sensitivity and 72% to 75% specificity. Also, most clonotypes expanded in the thyroid above 0.001 frequency appeared in blood.

Germline values: CDR1 SGHAT, CDR2 FQDESV (reference sequence). This CDR3 region has 13 residues. The ends were cut back, 5 bases at V and 6 bases at J, with 13 bases in the middle. Uncontrolled infections, pregnancy, lactation or other autoimmune diseases led to patient exclusion. This sequence joins TRBV11-1 and TRBJ1-1; tentative D call: TRBD1 (6 bases). The sequence derives from a man younger than 40 with Graves' ophthalmopathy. Material for sequencing was peripheral blood. The CDR3: CASSPGTLPEAFF. CDR3 sequence (DNA): TGTGCCAGCAGCCCTGGGACATTGCCTGAAGCTTTCTTT.